The TCR beta chain described here comes from a study of T cells in Graves' hyperthyroidism and ophthalmopathy. Study-wide points: Blood also showed most of the thyroid clonotypes that were expanded above 0.001. Ophthalmopathy was told apart from stable hyperthyroidism by a 13 V-J model.

Hyperthyroidism of Graves' type that showed no ophthalmopathy progression within 18 months was stable. Patients aged 18 to 65 had newly diagnosed hyperthyroidism of under 2 months' duration. This clonotype was seen many times. The antigen remains undetermined. TCR beta CDR3 regions were amplified from RNA. The TCR CDR3 was amplified in a first-round RT-PCR using the HTBI primer set. TCRdb re-called the multiplex PCR reads through MiXCR, storing one row per CDR3 protein. This table holds some 560,000 distinct CDR3 sequences, about 14% found once. Germline V gene lookup returns CDR1 MDHEN and CDR2 SYDVKM. The V end lost 5 bases, the J end lost 1 base, and 7 bases lay between the germline ends. This CDR3 has 13 amino acids.

Sample: blood. The TCR comes from a woman aged 40 to 55 with Graves' hyperthyroidism. The chain has TRBV28 and TRBJ2-3; D not certain. CDR3: CASSEGGTDTQYF. DNA of the CDR3: TGTGCCAGCAGTGAAGGAGGCACAGATACGCAGTATTTT.